This T cell receptor beta chain was found in a study of blood T cell repertoires in COVID-19. Study in general: Specimens from acute and convalescent COVID-19 originated in the United States, Italy and Spain.

As processed by the authors: The authors estimated nucleated cell counts from reference gene primer amplification. Assay used: immunoSEQ multiplex PCR; TCRdb lists only in-frame clones, some missing. D and trimming were read from the DNA, whereas the V and J calls and clone size are those reported in that table. The sample contains 450,000 to 500,000 clones, approximately 85% of which appear only once. Remarks on this clone: The same CDR3 can be traced to other DNA sequences in this sample.

This CDR3 comprises 13 residues. In germline, CDR1 is LGHDT, CDR2 YNNKEL (reference sequence). Trimming cost V 3 bases and J 2 bases, with 6 bases left between them. The sample taken for sequencing was peripheral blood. The chain carries TRBV3-1 (or the pseudogene TRBV3-2) and TRBJ2-3, with D unresolved. The clonotype comes from a human donor in a cohort sampled during active COVID-19. CDR3 coding DNA: TGTGCCAGCAGCCACCTGTCCACAGATACGCAGTATTTT. It specifies CASSHLSTDTQYF.